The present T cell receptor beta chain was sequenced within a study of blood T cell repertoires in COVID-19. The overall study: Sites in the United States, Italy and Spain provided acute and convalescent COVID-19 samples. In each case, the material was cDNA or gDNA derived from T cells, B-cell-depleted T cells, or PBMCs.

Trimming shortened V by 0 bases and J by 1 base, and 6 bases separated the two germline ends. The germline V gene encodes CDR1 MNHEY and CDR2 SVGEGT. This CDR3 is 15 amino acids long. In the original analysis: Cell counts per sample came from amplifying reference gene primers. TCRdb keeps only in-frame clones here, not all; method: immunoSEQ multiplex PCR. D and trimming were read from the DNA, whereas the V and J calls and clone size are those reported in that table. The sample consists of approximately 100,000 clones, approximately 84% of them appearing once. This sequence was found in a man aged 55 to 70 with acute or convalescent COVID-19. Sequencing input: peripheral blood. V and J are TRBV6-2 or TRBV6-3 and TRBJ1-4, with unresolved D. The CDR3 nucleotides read TGTGCCAGCAGTTACTCGGAGGGAACTAATGAAAAACTGTTTTTT. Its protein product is CASSYSEGTNEKLFF.